A single sample gave rise to the 13 T cell receptor beta chains below, sequenced in a study of human T cells and chemical hapten exposure. During construction of the library, unique molecular identifiers were attached to individual cDNA molecules for quantitative, reproducible TCR counting. TCRdb fed the reads into MiXCR, producing one record per CDR3 protein. The table shows about 120,000 distinct CDR3 sequences, with less than 10% occurring only once. The total RNA was obtained from whole blood that was not fractionated. Input material: whole blood. All receptors derive from a human donor in good health. Some clones in this sample may be carry-over from other donors' samples.

This clonotype was counted at least ten times. The chain combines TRBV18 with TRBJ1-2; TRBD1 might be the D (6 bases). Trimming stripped 3 bases from V and 9 bases from J, with 17 bases between. CDR1 is KGHSH and CDR2 is LQKENI in the germline V gene. The CDR3 spans 14 residues. The CDR3 DNA reads TGTGCCAGCTCACCCACACAGGGACAAAACAGCTACACCTTC. Translating it yields CASSPTQGQNSYTF.

This clonotype was seen only a few times. V and J are TRBV6-2 or TRBV6-3 and TRBJ2-3; 8 bases line up with TRBD1. With 4 bases clipped from V and 6 bases from J, the junction kept 9 bases outside the gene matches. Looked up from germline, CDR1 is MNHEY and CDR2 is SVGEGT. The CDR3 spans 15 residues. The CDR3: CASSSPGGAKDTQYF. The CDR3 coding sequence is TGTGCCAGCAGTTCCCCAGGGGGCGCGAAGGATACGCAGTATTTT.

The chain is built from TRBV12-3 or TRBV12-4 and TRBJ2-5; TRBD1 matches at 9 bases. J gave up 5 bases and V 6 bases, and 7 bases lay outside the gene matches. The CDR3 length is 14 residues. The CDR3 region is CASREQGAGETQYF. CDR3 in DNA: TGTGCCAGCAGGGAACAGGGGGCGGGTGAGACCCAGTACTTC.

V usage is TRBV12-3 or TRBV12-4 and J usage is TRBJ2-7; the D gene is possibly TRBD1 (5 bases). The CDR3 has 14 amino acids. Trimming took off 2 bases at V and 2 bases at J, with 10 bases between the two ends. CDR3 in amino acids: CASSLWTPTYEQYF. CDR3 bases: TGTGCCAGCAGTTTATGGACACCTACCTACGAGCAGTACTTC.

This clonotype was observed a few times. The CDR3 region is CASFSDRGQGANVLTF. CDR3 nucleotides: TGCGCCAGCTTCAGCGACAGGGGGCAAGGGGCCAACGTCCTGACTTTC. J is TRBJ2-6 and V is TRBV5-1; TRBD1 agrees at 10 bases. The CDR3 is 16 amino acids. The germline V gene encodes CDR1 SGHRS and CDR2 YFSETQ. V was clipped by 7 bases and J by 4 bases; unmatched bases: 8.

This chain joins TRBV4-1 and TRBJ1-5; perhaps TRBD1 as D (5 bases). The ends were cut back, 1 base at V and 1 base at J, with 14 bases in the middle. Germline V gene lookup returns CDR1 MGHRA and CDR2 YSYEKL. The CDR3 runs to 17 residues. The CDR3 reads CASSQAGVGGSNQPQHF. The CDR3 coding sequence is TGCGCCAGCAGCCAAGCGGGGGTGGGTGGCAGCAATCAGCCCCAGCATTTT.

The chain is built from TRBV2 and TRBJ2-3; no clear D gene. Germline V gene lookup returns CDR1 SNHLY and CDR2 FYNNEI. The CDR3 runs to 16 residues. V shed 3 bases and J shed 2 bases, with 15 bases lying between them. The CDR3 loop is CASSDSRSRLTDTQYF. The CDR3 region has the DNA TGTGCCAGCAGTGACAGCAGGTCAAGACTCACAGATACGCAGTATTTT. Supplemented by reference TRBV2 and TRBJ2-3, the full variable domain reads EPEVTQTPSHQVTQMGQEVILRCVPISNHLYFYWYRQILGQKVEFLVSFYNNEISEKSEIFDDQFSVERPDGSNFTLKIRSTKLEDSAMYFCASSDSRSRLTDTQYFGPGTRLTVL.

This clonotype has just a few counts. The chain recombines TRBV9 with TRBJ2-1; D uncertain. The germline V and J ends were trimmed by 3 bases and 3 bases, with 7 bases remaining between them. The CDR3 has 13 residues. Germline V gene sequence: CDR1 SGDLS, CDR2 YYNGEE. CDR3: CASSAGDYNEQFF. DNA for the CDR3: TGTGCCAGCAGCGCAGGTGACTACAATGAGCAGTTCTTC.

This clonotype was observed a handful of times. The chain has TRBV12-3 or TRBV12-4 and TRBJ1-1, with TRBD1 as a possible D gene (5 bases). V was clipped by 3 bases and J by 5 bases, with 13 bases between them. There are 14 residues in the CDR3. CDR3 loop: CASSFKRGATEAFF. The CDR3 DNA follows: TGTGCCAGCAGTTTTAAGAGAGGGGCTACTGAAGCTTTCTTT.

In its sample, this clonotype was seen many times. The chain couples TRBV9 to TRBJ1-1, with TRBD1 matching 9 bases. After removal of 3 bases from V and 4 bases from J, the junction contained 7 bases not matched to a gene. This CDR3 region has 15 residues. CDR1 SGDLS and CDR2 YYNGEE come from the germline V gene. In nucleotides, the CDR3 is TGTGCCAGCAGCGCCTACAGGGGGCGAGGCACTGAAGCTTTCTTT. Protein: CASSAYRGRGTEAFF.

This clonotype was picked up a small number of times. This chain uses TRBV6-2 or TRBV6-3 with TRBJ2-7; either TRBD1 or TRBD2 may fit D (5 bases each). The CDR3 runs to 13 residues. Trimming took off 4 bases at V and 3 bases at J, with 10 bases between the two ends. The V gene's germline CDR1 is MNHEY and CDR2 SVGEGT. This CDR3 reads CASSSGRFYEQYF. CDR3 DNA sequence: TGTGCCAGCAGTTCGGGACGGTTCTACGAGCAGTACTTC.

This clonotype was counted at least ten times. The V and J genes are TRBV6-1 and TRBJ2-5, with TRBD2 matching over 7 bases. V shed 3 bases and J 9 bases; nucleotides not matched to a gene: 16. The germline V gene encodes CDR1 MNHNS and CDR2 SASEGT. The CDR3 is 16 amino acids. The CDR3 is CASSESKAGTHRAQYF. Written as DNA, the CDR3 is TGTGCCAGCAGTGAGTCGAAAGCGGGGACCCATAGGGCCCAGTACTTC.

For the CDR3, the DNA is TGCGCCAGCAGCCAAGAGTATTCAGGGTCCCAAGAGACCCAGTACTTC. This sequence encodes CASSQEYSGSQETQYF. The chain couples TRBV4-3 to TRBJ2-5; a weak D match, TRBD1 (5 bases). V lost 0 bases and J lost 1, with 12 bases in between. The CDR3 is made up of 16 amino acids. CDR1 is LGHNA, CDR2 YSLEER, per germline.